The present TCR beta chain was sequenced within a study of CD8 T cells in ankylosing spondylitis. General study findings and limits: A TCR beta motif of roughly eight highly homologous variants appeared characteristic of ankylosing spondylitis blood.

Researchers built TCR beta libraries using quantitative 5'-RACE with molecular barcodes. MiXCR, applied by TCRdb to the 5' RACE reads, yields one record per CDR3 protein. The sample yields about 130,000 distinct CDR3 sequences, 5.5% to 7.5% seen once. At least ten counts were recorded for this clonotype. Its antigen is not known. The V gene's germline CDR1 is MDHEN and CDR2 SYDVKM. V lost 6 bases, J lost 0 bases, and 10 bases stayed unmatched. CDR3 size: 18 residues. The TCR was taken from a female donor with ankylosing spondylitis or in good health (not recorded which). The V and J genes are TRBV28 and TRBJ2-6; 8 bases align to TRBD1. Sample: blood, either unsorted or a sorted T cell fraction (not recorded which). The CDR3 DNA reads TGTGCCAGCAGACATGGGGGGACAGGTCGCTCTGGGGCCAACGTCCTGACTTTC. Protein product: CASRHGGTGRSGANVLTF. The full variable domain, its missing parts supplied by reference TRBV28 and TRBJ2-6, is DVKVTQSSRYLVKRTGEKVFLECVQDMDHENMFWYRQDPGLGLRLIYFSYDVKMKEKGDIPEGYSVSREKKERFSLILESASTNQTSMYLCASRHGGTGRSGANVLTFGAGSRLTVL.